These 3 T cell receptor beta chains came from one sample sequenced in a study of T-cell reconstitution after alpha-beta-depleted transplantation in children. Library preparation (for TCRbeta) was performed with unique molecular identifiers. TCRdb reprocessed the PCR reads via MiXCR and lists one record per CDR3 protein. The repertoire consists of hundreds of thousands of distinct CDR3 sequences, with 15% to 20% occurring once and the leading ten covering 0.8% to 1.1%. The starting material was PBMCs from the stem cell graft donor, obtained from the stem cell graft. These TCRs come from a human donor who donated a stem cell graft to a child with acute myeloid leukemia.

There are a few counts of this clonotype. The chain's CDR3 is CASRRQGPNTEAFF. The CDR3, as DNA: TGTGCCAGCAGGAGACAGGGACCGAACACTGAAGCTTTCTTT. The rearrangement uses TRBV7-2 and TRBJ1-1; 7 bases map to TRBD1. The CDR3 has 14 residues. Trimming cost V 6 bases and J 1 base; bases outside gene matches: 5. Germline CDR1 and CDR2: SGHTA and FQGNSA. Complete variable domain (other parts from reference TRBV7-2 and TRBJ1-1): GAGVSQSPSNKVTEKGKDVELRCDPISGHTALYWYRQSLGQGLEFLIYFQGNSAPDKSGLPSDRFSAERTGGSVSTLTIQRTQQEDSAVYLCASRRQGPNTEAFFGQGTRLTVV.

J is TRBJ2-7 and V is TRBV7-2; D uncertain. The V end was cut by 4 bases, the J end by 6 bases, with 7 bases between. Germline lookup yields CDR1 SGHTA and CDR2 FQGNSA. This CDR3 has 11 amino acids. Here the CDR3 DNA reads TGTGCCAGCAGCTCAACTCGCGAGCAGTACTTC. This gives the protein CASSSTREQYF.

This clonotype occurred a few times. The V call is TRBV29-1, the J call TRBJ2-1; D is possibly TRBD1 (6 bases). The ends were cut back, 1 base at V and 3 bases at J, with 13 bases in the middle. Germline-derived CDR1 and CDR2 are SQVTM and ANQGSEA. The CDR3 length is 15 residues. The CDR3 reads CSVEGAQGNYNEQFF. CDR3 DNA: TGCAGCGTTGAAGGAGCGCAGGGGAACTACAATGAGCAGTTCTTC.